The TCR beta chain under discussion was sequenced for a study of CD8+ T cells in alopecia areata. Documented treatment: oral pan-JAK inhibitor, 5-10 mg twice daily. RNA extraction was followed by reverse transcription into cDNA, which acted as the sequencing template. Some clones are missing from TCRdb's copy, which holds only in-frame ones; the method was immunoSEQ multiplex PCR. The sample has approximately 140,000 clones, roughly four fifths seen once. The CDR3 sequence is 13 residues long. Germline V gene lookup returns CDR1 MNHEY and CDR2 SVGAGI. With V trimmed by 5 bases and J by 7 bases, 8 bases remained unmatched.

The chain joins TRBV6-5 to TRBJ2-7; 7 bases are shared with TRBD1. The source was CD8+ T cells sorted from blood, collected at week 4, from a patient treated with tofacitinib. The receptor's source is a human donor with alopecia areata. In nucleotides, the CDR3 is TGTGCCAGCAGTACGGACAGGCGCTTGGAGCAGTACTTC. Protein: CASSTDRRLEQYF.